A single sample is the source of the 9 T cell receptor beta chains below, sequenced in a study of cytomegalovirus exposure and HLA in healthy donors. The table came from immunoSEQ multiplex PCR; TCRdb's copy has only in-frame clones and leaves some out. The sample holds roughly 60,000 clones, roughly 94% seen once. The material sequenced was PBMCs. The receptors shown here come from a young woman in good health and CMV-seropositive.

This clone was seen just once. Here the CDR3 reads CASSYLQGETQYF. The CDR3 coding sequence is TGTGCCAGCAGTTACTTACAGGGAGAGACCCAGTACTTC. The chain combines TRBV6-6 with TRBJ2-5; TRBD1 might be the D (6 bases). Germline V gene lookup returns CDR1 MNHNY and CDR2 SVGAGI (reference sequence). V dropped 1 base and J dropped 4 bases, with 7 bases sitting between them. This CDR3 has 13 amino acids.

This chain joins TRBV28 and TRBJ2-5, with D possibly matching TRBD2 (5 bases). Germline-derived CDR1 and CDR2 are MDHEN and SYDVKM. V shed 6 bases and J shed 2 bases, with 16 bases lying between them. This CDR3 contains 15 residues. In nucleotides, the CDR3 is TGTGCCAGCAGCGGGGATTTTTTAGGACAAGAGACCCAGTACTTC. Amino acids: CASSGDFLGQETQYF.

This clone was recorded only once. Here the CDR3 reads CASNPGQGIKEFF. In DNA form, the CDR3 reads TGTGCCAGCAATCCGGGACAGGGAATTAAGGAGTTCTTC. The chain recombines TRBV27 with TRBJ2-1; 9 bases line up with TRBD1. CDR3 length equals 13 residues. Germline-derived CDR1 and CDR2 are MNHEY and SMNVEV (reference sequence). Germline trimming cut 7 bases from V and 14 bases from J; bases unmatched to any gene: 12.

J is TRBJ2-6 and V is TRBV6-5; D call uncertain. This CDR3 is 15 amino acids long. V gave up 1 base and J gave up 3 bases, with 7 bases separating them. Germline assignment: CDR1 MNHEY and CDR2 SVGAGI. The CDR3 nucleotides read TGTGCCAGCAGTTACTACGGTAGTGGGGCCAACGTCCTGACTTTC. Translation gives CASSYYGSGANVLTF.

This chain connects TRBV18 to TRBJ2-7; 11 bases map to TRBD1. V shed 6 bases and J 5 bases; nucleotides not matched to a gene: 9. The germline V gene has CDR1 KGHSH and CDR2 LQKENI. The CDR3 is 15 residues long. This CDR3 is CASSTGTGGIDEQYF. The DNA of the CDR3 is TGTGCCAGCTCGACAGGGACAGGGGGTATAGACGAGCAGTACTTC.

The chain links TRBV27 to TRBJ2-5, with D possibly matching TRBD1 (5 bases). This CDR3 region has 13 residues. V shed 5 bases and J shed 3 bases, with 10 bases lying between them. Germline loops: CDR1 MNHEY, CDR2 SMNVEV (reference sequence). The CDR3: CASSPTEKETQYF. The CDR3 nucleotides are TGTGCCAGCAGTCCGACAGAGAAAGAGACCCAGTACTTC.

This sequence joins TRBV28 and TRBJ2-7, with TRBD2 matching 8 bases. The germline CDR1 and CDR2 sequences are MDHEN and SYDVKM. This CDR3 spans 12 amino acids. V shed 9 bases and J 3 bases; nucleotides not matched to a gene: 4. CDR3 in amino acids: CASRTSLYEQYF. In DNA, the CDR3 is TGTGCCAGTCGGACTAGCCTCTACGAGCAGTACTTC. The whole variable domain, filled in from reference TRBV28 and TRBJ2-7, reads DVKVTQSSRYLVKRTGEKVFLECVQDMDHENMFWYRQDPGLGLRLIYFSYDVKMKEKGDIPEGYSVSREKKERFSLILESASTNQTSMYLCASRTSLYEQYFGPGTRLTVT.

The rearrangement joins TRBV30 to TRBJ1-5; no definite D call. Per germline, CDR1 GTSNPN and CDR2 SVGIG (reference sequence). The CDR3 contains 13 residues. The V end lost 5 bases, the J end lost 4 bases, and 12 bases lay between the germline ends. In nucleotides, the CDR3 is TGTGCCTGGTCTAGGCAGTTGAATCAGCCCCAGCATTTT. Protein product: CAWSRQLNQPQHF. Together with reference TRBV30 and TRBJ1-5, the CDR3 gives the full variable domain: SQTIHQWPATLVQPVGSPLSLECTVEGTSNPNLYWYRQAAGRGLQLLFYSVGIGQISSEVPQNLSASRPQDRQFILSSKKLLLSDSGFYLCAWSRQLNQPQHFGDGTRLSIL.

The rearrangement joins TRBV2 to TRBJ2-3, with 7 bases identical to TRBD1. Unmatched junction bases numbered 9, after V lost 7 bases and J lost 2 bases. CDR3 size: 15 residues. Per the germline V gene, CDR1 is SNHLY and CDR2 is FYNNEI. CDR3 sequence reads: CASNRRQGNTDTQYF. CDR3 nucleotide sequence: TGTGCCAGCAATCGGAGACAGGGTAACACAGATACGCAGTATTTT.